These 20 T cell receptor beta chains were all obtained from the same sample, sequenced in a study of blood T cell repertoires in COVID-19. The protocol was immunoSEQ multiplex PCR, while the TCRdb copy is restricted to in-frame clones and leaves out a portion. The sample lists approximately 100,000 clones; about 89% were seen once. Material for sequencing was peripheral blood. Receptors were obtained from a man aged 45-65 years with acute or convalescent COVID-19.

The V gene is TRBV24-1, the J gene TRBJ1-1, with D perhaps matching TRBD1 (5 bases). In germline, CDR1 is KGHDR, CDR2 SFDVKD. Trimming took off 3 bases at V and 0 bases at J, with 10 bases between the two ends. The CDR3 sequence is 15 residues long. The chain's CDR3 is CATSDGQDMNTEAFF. DNA of the CDR3: TGTGCCACCAGTGATGGGCAGGACATGAACACTGAAGCTTTCTTT.

There are a few counts of this clone. This chain joins TRBV11-2 and TRBJ1-2, with D unresolved. The germline V gene has CDR1 SGHAT and CDR2 FQNNGV. V gave up 5 bases and J gave up 5 bases, with 9 bases separating them. This CDR3 spans 12 amino acids. The CDR3 here is CASSPDGYGYTF. DNA of the CDR3: TGTGCCAGCAGCCCCGACGGGTATGGCTACACCTTC.

This chain joins TRBV10-2 and TRBJ2-7, with D maybe TRBD2 (5 bases). Trimming left V 7 bases short and J 4 bases short, with 8 bases between. The CDR3 runs to 11 residues. The germline gives CDR1 WSHSY, CDR2 SAAADI. This CDR3 reads CASKDCYEQYF. CDR3 nucleotide sequence: TGCGCCAGCAAGGACTGTTACGAGCAGTACTTC.

The V and J genes are TRBV18 and TRBJ1-1; D uncertain. V was pared by 1 base and J by 3 bases, with 9 bases between. Germline-derived CDR1 and CDR2 are KGHSH and LQKENI. This CDR3 has 14 amino acids. In DNA form, the CDR3 reads TGTGCCAGCTCACCACTAGGAGGGTACACTGAAGCTTTCTTT. This codes for CASSPLGGYTEAFF.

As concerns this clone: Relative to the germline gene, one junction end is altered; a read error may explain this. This chain uses TRBV27 with TRBJ2-1; maybe TRBD2 (6 bases). The germline V gene encodes CDR1 MNHEY and CDR2 SMNVEV (reference sequence). The CDR3 covers 15 residues. DNA for the CDR3: TGTGCCAGTAGTTTTCCGAGGGCGGGGCGCAATGAGCAGTTCTTC. Protein sequence: CASSFPRAGRNEQFF.

This chain joins TRBV27 and TRBJ2-7; TRBD2 aligns across 9 bases. The CDR3 runs 15 residues. Trimming cost V 4 bases and J 6 bases; bases outside gene matches: 10. Germline values: CDR1 MNHEY, CDR2 SMNVEV (reference sequence). The CDR3 bases are TGTGCCAGCAGTTGGAATAGCGGGAGTCTTGGCGAGCAGTACTTC. It encodes CASSWNSGSLGEQYF.

This sequence joins TRBV3-1 (or the pseudogene TRBV3-2) and TRBJ2-2, with TRBD2 as a possible D gene (5 bases). Trimming pared 4 bases from V and 2 bases from J, leaving 8 bases between. Germline CDR1 LGHDT, CDR2 YNNKEL (reference sequence). The CDR3 sequence is 14 residues long. The CDR3 region has the DNA TGTGCCAGCAGCCGAAGCGGAAACACCGGGGAGCTGTTTTTT. It encodes CASSRSGNTGELFF.

This chain connects TRBV7-9 to TRBJ1-3; possible D gene TRBD1, 5 bases. Deletions cut 6 bases from V and 0 bases from J, with 12 bases between. Germline V CDR1 and CDR2: SEHNR, FQNEAQ (reference sequence). The CDR3 covers 15 residues. CDR3 in amino acids: CASRITGGSGNTIYF. The CDR3 bases are TGTGCCAGCAGGATTACAGGTGGCTCTGGAAACACCATATATTTT.

This clone appeared a single time. The gene calls are TRBV6-1 and TRBJ2-7; TRBD1 matches at 9 bases. CDR1 MNHNS and CDR2 SASEGT come from the germline V gene. The CDR3 totals 14 residues. V lost 1 base to trimming and J lost 5 bases; unmatched junction nucleotides: 3. The CDR3: CASSEVGQGDEQYF. CDR3 nucleotides: TGTGCCAGCAGTGAAGTGGGACAGGGTGACGAGCAGTACTTC.

This clone has a handful of counts. This sequence joins TRBV4-1 and TRBJ2-1, with 9 bases identical to TRBD1. The V and J ends lost 4 bases and 10 bases, in that order; junction bases with no gene match: 8. CDR1 MGHRA and CDR2 YSYEKL come from the germline V gene. This CDR3 spans 14 amino acids. CDR3 protein: CASSRIGTGTEQFF. The CDR3 DNA follows: TGCGCCAGCAGCCGAATCGGGACAGGGACCGAGCAGTTCTTC.

The V and J genes are TRBV9 and TRBJ1-1; a weak D match, TRBD1 (6 bases). The germline CDR1 and CDR2 sequences are SGDLS and YYNGEE. Trimming removed 5 bases from V and 7 bases from J, with 12 bases in between. The CDR3 covers 12 residues. The CDR3 reads CASREQGNEAFF. The CDR3 DNA reads TGTGCCAGCAGGGAACAGGGAAATGAAGCTTTCTTT.

The chain has TRBV6-5 and TRBJ2-7; 7 nucleotides match TRBD1. With V trimmed by 5 bases and J by 3 bases, 7 bases remained unmatched. Germline V gene sequence: CDR1 MNHEY, CDR2 SVGAGI. The CDR3 covers 14 residues. CDR3 in amino acids: CASSRGTARYEQYF. CDR3 DNA: TGTGCCAGCAGTCGAGGGACAGCCCGCTACGAGCAGTACTTC.

The rearrangement links TRBV11-2 to TRBJ1-5; no clear D. The CDR3 is 13 amino acids. The ends were cut back, 2 bases at V and 3 bases at J, with 5 bases in the middle. Germline V gene data show CDR1 as SGHAT and CDR2 as FQNNGV. This chain's CDR3 is CASSLSFNQPQHF. DNA for the CDR3: TGTGCCAGCAGCTTATCATTCAATCAGCCCCAGCATTTT.

The gene calls are TRBV19 and TRBJ2-5; 11 nucleotides match TRBD2. The CDR3 runs to 19 residues. V was pared by 0 bases and J by 4 bases, with 13 bases of the junction left unmatched. Germline values: CDR1 LNHDA, CDR2 SQIVND (reference sequence). For the CDR3, the DNA is TGTGCCAGTAGTATAGACTCCGGACTAGCGGGCGCCCCAGGAGAGACCCAGTACTTC. The encoded protein is CASSIDSGLAGAPGETQYF.

The rearrangement links TRBV12-3 or TRBV12-4 to TRBJ2-1, with D perhaps TRBD1 (7 bases). The CDR3 contains 13 residues. Deletions cut 6 bases from V and 8 bases from J, with 14 bases between. CDR3: CASRTGTWDEQFF. The DNA of the CDR3 is TGTGCCAGCAGGACAGGGACTTGGGATGAGCAGTTCTTC.

This clone was recorded only once. V gene TRBV19 combines with J gene TRBJ1-5; 7 bases line up with TRBD1. Losses at the gene ends were 5 bases for V and 0 bases for J; bases not matched to a gene: 7. Germline V CDR1 and CDR2: LNHDA, SQIVND (reference sequence). The CDR3 length is 16 residues. CDR3 nucleotide sequence: TGTGCCAGTAGTGTCCGACAGGGCCTTAGCAATCAGCCCCAGCATTTT. The encoded protein is CASSVRQGLSNQPQHF. Based on the CDR3 plus reference TRBV19 and TRBJ1-5, the full variable domain is DGGITQSPKYLFRKEGQNVTLSCEQNLNHDAMYWYRQDPGQGLRLIYYSQIVNDFQKGDIAEGYSVSREKKESFPLTVTSAQKNPTAFYLCASSVRQGLSNQPQHFGDGTRLSIL.

This CDR3 reads CASSLNPRRANTEAFF. CDR3 coding DNA: TGCGCCAGCAGCCTGAACCCCCGCAGGGCGAACACTGAAGCTTTCTTT. V is TRBV5-1 and J is TRBJ1-1, with D possibly TRBD1 on 5 matching bases. In germline, CDR1 is SGHRS, CDR2 YFSETQ. The CDR3 runs to 16 residues. V lost 4 bases and J 1 base, leaving 17 bases between the germline ends.

V gene TRBV29-1 combines with J gene TRBJ1-2, with 7 bases lining up with TRBD1. The V gene's germline CDR1 is SQVTM and CDR2 ANQGSEA. V shed 4 bases, J shed 8 bases, and the junction held 10 bases outside the gene matches. This CDR3 is 13 amino acids long. CDR3 region: CSVAPSTGIGYTF. CDR3 bases: TGCAGCGTTGCCCCCTCGACAGGGATCGGCTACACCTTC. The full variable domain, rest sourced from reference TRBV29-1 and TRBJ1-2, is SAVISQKPSRDICQRGTSLTIQCQVDSQVTMMFWYRQQPGQSLTLIATANQGSEATYESGFVIDKFPISRPNLTFSTLTVSNMSPEDSSIYLCSVAPSTGIGYTFGSGTRLTVV.

The gene calls are TRBV21-1 and TRBJ2-4; TRBD1, as called in the table, went unchecked against the DNA. TRBV21-1 is given as a pseudogene. This CDR3 is built from 20 residues. The CDR3 sequence: CASSKCRGQGPRLGPTEEYF. The DNA for the CDR3 is TGTGCCAGCAGCAAATGTAGGGGACAGGGGCCTCGGCTAGGGCCCACCGAGGAGTACTTC.

The chain joins TRBV18 to TRBJ2-2; D remains ambiguous. Germline V gene lookup returns CDR1 KGHSH and CDR2 LQKENI. This CDR3 is 16 amino acids long. Trimming cost V 1 base and J 0 bases, with 9 bases left between them. CDR3 DNA: TGTGCCAGCTCACCACGGTCTGTAGCGAACACCGGGGAGCTGTTTTTT. Its translation: CASSPRSVANTGELFF.